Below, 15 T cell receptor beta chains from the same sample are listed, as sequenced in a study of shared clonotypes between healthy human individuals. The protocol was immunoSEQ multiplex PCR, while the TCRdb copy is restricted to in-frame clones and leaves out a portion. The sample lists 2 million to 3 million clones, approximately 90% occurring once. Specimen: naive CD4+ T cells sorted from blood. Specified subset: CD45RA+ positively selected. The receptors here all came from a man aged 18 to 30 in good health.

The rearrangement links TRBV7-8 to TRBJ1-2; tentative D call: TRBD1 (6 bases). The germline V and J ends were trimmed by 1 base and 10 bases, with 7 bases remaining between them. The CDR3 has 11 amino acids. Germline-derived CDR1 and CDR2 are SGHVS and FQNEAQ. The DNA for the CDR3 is TGTGCCAGCAGCTTAGGACAGGACTACACCTTC. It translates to CASSLGQDYTF.

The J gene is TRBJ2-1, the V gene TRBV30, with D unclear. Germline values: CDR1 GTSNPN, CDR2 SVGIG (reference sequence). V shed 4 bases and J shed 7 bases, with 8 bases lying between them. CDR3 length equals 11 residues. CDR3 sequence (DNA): TGTGCCTGGACGACTGCGAATGAGCAGTTCTTC. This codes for CAWTTANEQFF.

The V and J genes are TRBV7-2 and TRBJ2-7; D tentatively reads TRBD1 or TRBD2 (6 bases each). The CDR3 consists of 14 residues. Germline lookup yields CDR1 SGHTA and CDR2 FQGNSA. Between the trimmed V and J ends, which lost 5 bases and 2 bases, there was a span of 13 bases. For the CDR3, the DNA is TGTGCCAGCAGCCCCGAGGGGGGTACCTACGAGCAGTACTTC. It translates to CASSPEGGTYEQYF.

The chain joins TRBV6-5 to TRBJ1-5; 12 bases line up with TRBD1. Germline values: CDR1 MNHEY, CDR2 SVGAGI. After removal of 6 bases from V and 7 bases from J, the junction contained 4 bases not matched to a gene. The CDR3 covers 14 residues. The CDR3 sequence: CASSPGTGGQPQHF. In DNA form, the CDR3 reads TGTGCCAGCAGCCCCGGGACAGGGGGCCAGCCCCAGCATTTT.

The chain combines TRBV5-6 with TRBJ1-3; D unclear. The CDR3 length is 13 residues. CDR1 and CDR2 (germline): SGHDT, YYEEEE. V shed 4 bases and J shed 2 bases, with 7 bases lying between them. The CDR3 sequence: CASSLRAGNTIYF. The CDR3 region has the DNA TGTGCCAGCAGCCTGAGGGCTGGAAACACCATATATTTT.

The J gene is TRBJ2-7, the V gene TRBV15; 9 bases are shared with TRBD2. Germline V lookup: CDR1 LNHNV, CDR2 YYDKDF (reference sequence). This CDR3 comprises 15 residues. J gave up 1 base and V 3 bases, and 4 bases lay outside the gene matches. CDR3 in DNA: TGTGCCACCAGCAGTGAGACTAGCGGATCCTACGAGCAGTACTTC. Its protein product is CATSSETSGSYEQYF.

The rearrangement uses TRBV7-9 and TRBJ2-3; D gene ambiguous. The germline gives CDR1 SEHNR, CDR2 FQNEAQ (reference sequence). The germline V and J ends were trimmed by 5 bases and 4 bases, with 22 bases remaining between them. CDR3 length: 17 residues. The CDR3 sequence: CASSHDFFPFESDTQYF. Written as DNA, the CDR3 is TGTGCCAGCAGCCACGACTTTTTCCCCTTCGAATCAGATACGCAGTATTTT.

CDR3 DNA: TGTGCCAGCAGTTACCAGGAGAGCTACGAGCAGTACTTC. This sequence encodes CASSYQESYEQYF. The chain links TRBV6-5 to TRBJ2-7; no clear D gene. With 2 bases removed from V and 3 bases from J, the gap between germline ends came to 8 bases. Germline CDR1 and CDR2: MNHEY and SVGAGI. The CDR3 extends over 13 amino acids.

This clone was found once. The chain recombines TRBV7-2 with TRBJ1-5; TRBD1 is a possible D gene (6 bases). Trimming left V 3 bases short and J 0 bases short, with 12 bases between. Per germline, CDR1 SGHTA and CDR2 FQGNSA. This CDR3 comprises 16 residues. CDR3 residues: CASSLDSKYSNQPQHF. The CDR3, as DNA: TGTGCCAGCAGCTTGGACAGCAAATATAGCAATCAGCCCCAGCATTTT.

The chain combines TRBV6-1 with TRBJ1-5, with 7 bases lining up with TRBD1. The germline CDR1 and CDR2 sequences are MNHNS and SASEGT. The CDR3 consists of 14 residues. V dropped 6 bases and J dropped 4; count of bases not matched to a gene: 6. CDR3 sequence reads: CASRAQGMNQPQHF. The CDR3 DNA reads TGTGCCAGCAGAGCACAGGGGATGAATCAGCCCCAGCATTTT.

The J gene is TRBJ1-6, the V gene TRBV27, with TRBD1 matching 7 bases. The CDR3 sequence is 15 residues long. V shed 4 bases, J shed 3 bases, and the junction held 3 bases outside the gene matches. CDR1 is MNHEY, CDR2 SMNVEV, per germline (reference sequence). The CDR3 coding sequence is TGTGCCAGCAGTTCGGGACAGTTCTATAATTCACCCCTCCACTTT. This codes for CASSSGQFYNSPLHF.

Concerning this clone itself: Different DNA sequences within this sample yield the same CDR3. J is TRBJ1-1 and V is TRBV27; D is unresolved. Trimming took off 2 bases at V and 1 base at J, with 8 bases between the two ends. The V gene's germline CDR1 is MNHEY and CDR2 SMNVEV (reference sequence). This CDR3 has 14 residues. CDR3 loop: CASSLGRANTEAFF. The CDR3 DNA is TGTGCCAGCAGTTTAGGCCGAGCGAACACTGAAGCTTTCTTT.

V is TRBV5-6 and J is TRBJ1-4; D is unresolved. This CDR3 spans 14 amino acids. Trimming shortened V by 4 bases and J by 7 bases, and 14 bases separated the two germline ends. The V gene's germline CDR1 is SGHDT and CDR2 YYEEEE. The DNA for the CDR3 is TGTGCCAGCAGCCGAGGAGGACGGGGTGAAAAACTGTTTTTT. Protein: CASSRGGRGEKLFF.

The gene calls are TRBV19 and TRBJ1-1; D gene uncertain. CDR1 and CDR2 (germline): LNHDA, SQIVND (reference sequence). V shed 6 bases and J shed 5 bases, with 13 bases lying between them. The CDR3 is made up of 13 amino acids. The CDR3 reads CASSSTRETEAFF. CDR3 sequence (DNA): TGTGCCAGTAGCTCGACGAGGGAAACTGAAGCTTTCTTT.

CDR3 sequence: CAGTSGASGANVLTF. DNA of the CDR3: TGTGCCGGGACTAGCGGAGCCTCTGGGGCCAACGTCCTGACTTTC. The chain is built from TRBV19 and TRBJ2-6, with 11 bases fitting TRBD2. The length of the CDR3 is 15 residues. Germline V gene data show CDR1 as LNHDA and CDR2 as SQIVND (reference sequence). Trimming removed 11 bases from V and 0 bases from J; junction bases left unmatched: 3.